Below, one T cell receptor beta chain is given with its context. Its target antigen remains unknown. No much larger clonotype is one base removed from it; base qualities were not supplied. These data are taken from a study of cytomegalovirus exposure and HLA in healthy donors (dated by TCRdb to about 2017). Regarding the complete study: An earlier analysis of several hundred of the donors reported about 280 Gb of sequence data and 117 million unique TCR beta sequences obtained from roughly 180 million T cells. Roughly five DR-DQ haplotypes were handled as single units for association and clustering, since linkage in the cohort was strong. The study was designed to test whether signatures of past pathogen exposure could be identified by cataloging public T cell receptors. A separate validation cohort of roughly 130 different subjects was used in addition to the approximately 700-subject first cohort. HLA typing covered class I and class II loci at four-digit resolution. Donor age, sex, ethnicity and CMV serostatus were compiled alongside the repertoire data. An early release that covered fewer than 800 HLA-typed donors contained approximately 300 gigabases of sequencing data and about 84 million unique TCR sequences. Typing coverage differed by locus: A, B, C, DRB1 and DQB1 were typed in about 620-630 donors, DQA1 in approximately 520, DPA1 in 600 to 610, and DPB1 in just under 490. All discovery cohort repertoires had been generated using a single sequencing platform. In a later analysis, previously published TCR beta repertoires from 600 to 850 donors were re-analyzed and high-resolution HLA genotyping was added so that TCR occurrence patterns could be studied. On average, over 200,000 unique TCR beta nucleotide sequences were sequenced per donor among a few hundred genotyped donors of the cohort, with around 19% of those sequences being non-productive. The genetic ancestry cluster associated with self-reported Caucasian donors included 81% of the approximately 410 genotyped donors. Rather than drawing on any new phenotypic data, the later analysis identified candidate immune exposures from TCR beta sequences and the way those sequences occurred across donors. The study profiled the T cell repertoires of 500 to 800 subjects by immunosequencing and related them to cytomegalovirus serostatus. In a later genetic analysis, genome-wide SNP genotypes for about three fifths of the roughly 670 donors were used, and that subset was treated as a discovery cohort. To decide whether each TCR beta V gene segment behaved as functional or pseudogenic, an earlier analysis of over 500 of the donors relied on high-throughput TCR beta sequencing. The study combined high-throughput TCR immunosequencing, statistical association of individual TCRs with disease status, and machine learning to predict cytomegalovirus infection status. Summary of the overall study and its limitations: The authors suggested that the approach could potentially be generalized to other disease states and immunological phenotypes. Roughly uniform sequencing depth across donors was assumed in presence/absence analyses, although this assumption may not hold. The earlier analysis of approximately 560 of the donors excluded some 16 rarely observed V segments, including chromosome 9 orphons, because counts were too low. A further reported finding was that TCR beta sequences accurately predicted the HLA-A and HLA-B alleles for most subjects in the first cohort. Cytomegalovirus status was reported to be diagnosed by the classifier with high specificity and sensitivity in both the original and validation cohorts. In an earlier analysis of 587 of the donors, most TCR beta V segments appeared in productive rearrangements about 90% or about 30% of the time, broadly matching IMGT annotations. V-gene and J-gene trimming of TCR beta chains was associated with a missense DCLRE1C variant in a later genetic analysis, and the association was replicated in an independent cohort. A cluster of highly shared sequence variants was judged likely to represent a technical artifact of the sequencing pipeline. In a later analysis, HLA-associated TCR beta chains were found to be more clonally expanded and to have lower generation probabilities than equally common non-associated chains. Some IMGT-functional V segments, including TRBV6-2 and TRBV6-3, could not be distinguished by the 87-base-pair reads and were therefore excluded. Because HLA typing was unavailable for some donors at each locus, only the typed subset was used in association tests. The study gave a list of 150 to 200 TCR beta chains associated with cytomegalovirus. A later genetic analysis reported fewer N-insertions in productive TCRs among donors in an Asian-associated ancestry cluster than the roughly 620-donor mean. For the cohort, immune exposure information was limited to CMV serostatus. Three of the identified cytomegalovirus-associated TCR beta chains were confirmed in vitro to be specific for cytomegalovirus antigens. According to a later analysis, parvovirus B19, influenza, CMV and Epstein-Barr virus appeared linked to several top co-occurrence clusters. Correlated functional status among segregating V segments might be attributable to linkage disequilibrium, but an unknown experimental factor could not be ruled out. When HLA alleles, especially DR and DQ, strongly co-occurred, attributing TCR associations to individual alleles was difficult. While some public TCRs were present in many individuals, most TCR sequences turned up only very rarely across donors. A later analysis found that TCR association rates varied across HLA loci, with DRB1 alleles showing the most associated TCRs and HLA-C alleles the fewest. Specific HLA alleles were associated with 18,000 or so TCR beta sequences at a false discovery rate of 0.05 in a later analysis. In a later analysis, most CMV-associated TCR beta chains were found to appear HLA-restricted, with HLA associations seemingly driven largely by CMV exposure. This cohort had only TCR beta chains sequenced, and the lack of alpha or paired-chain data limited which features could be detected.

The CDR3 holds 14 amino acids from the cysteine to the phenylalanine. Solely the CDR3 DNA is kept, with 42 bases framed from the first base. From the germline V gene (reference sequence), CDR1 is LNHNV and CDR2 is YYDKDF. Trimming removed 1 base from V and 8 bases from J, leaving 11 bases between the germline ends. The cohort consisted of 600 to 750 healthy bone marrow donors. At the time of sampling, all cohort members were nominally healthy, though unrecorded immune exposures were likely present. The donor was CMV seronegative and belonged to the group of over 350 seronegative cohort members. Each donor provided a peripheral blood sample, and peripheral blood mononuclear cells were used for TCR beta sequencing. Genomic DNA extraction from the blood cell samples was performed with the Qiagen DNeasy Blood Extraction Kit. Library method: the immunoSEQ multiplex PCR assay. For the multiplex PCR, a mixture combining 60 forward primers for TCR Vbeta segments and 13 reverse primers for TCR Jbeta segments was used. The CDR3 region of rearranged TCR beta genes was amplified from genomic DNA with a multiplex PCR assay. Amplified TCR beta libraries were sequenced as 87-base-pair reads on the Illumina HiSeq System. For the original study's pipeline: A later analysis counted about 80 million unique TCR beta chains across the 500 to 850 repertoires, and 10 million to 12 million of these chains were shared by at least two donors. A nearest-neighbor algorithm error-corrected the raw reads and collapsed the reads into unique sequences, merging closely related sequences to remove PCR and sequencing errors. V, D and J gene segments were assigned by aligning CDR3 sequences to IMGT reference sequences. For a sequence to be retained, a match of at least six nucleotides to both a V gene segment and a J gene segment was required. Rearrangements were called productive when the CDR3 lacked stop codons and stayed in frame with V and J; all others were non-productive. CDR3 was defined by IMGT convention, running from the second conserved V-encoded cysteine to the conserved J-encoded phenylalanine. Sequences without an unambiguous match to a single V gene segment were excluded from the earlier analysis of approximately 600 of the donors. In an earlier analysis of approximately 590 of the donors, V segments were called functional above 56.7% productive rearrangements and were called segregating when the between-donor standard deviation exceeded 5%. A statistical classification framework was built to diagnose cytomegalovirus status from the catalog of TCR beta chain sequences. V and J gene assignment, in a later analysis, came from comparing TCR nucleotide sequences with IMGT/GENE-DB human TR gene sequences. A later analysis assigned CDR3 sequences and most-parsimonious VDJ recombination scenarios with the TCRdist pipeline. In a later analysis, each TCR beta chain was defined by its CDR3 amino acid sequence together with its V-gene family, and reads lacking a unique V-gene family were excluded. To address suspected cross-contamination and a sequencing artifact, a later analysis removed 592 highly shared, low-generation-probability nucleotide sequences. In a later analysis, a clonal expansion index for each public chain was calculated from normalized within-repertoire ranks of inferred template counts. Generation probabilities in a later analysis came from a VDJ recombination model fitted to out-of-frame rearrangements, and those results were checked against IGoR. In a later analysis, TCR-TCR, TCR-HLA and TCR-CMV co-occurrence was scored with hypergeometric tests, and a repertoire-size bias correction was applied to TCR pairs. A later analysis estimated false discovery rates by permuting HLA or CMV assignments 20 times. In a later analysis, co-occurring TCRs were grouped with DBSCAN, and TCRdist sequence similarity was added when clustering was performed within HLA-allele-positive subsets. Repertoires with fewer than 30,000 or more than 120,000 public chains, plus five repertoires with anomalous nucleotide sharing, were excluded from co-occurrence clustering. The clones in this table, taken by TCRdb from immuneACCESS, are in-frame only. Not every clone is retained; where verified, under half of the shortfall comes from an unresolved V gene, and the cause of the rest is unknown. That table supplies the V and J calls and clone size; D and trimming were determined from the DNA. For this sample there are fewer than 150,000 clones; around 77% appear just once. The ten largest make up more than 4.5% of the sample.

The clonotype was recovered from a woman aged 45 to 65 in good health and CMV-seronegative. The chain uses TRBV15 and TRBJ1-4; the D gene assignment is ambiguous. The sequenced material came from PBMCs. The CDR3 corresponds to CATSRGPTREKLFF. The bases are TGTGCCACCAGCAGAGGACCGACTAGAGAAAAACTGTTTTTT.